The 24 T cell receptor beta chains in this list originate from one sample, sequenced in a study of OX40 agonist ivuxolimab in advanced cancers. The library was produced with the immunoSEQ multiplex PCR assay. Drawn from immuneACCESS, this table holds only the in-frame rearrangements with V and J called that TCRdb kept. Clones are partly lost; checked studies trace under half to an unresolved V gene and leave the rest unexplained. This sample has about 58,000 clones in its table, and about 86% of those were observed once. The ten largest make up around 0.99% of the sample. The specimen comprised CD4+ or CD8+ T cells sorted from blood, sampled in a trial of the OX40 agonist ivuxolimab. Receptors originate from an adult with an advanced solid tumor such as melanoma, head and neck, liver or kidney cancer.

Written as DNA, the CDR3 is TGTGCCAGCAGCCCCCCGTTGGGGCGGGGGGGCAGCGGGACCCAGTACTTC. It translates to CASSPPLGRGGSGTQYF. The V and J genes are TRBV7-2 and TRBJ2-5; 9 positions agree with TRBD2. Germline CDR1 SGHTA, CDR2 FQGNSA. CDR3 length: 17 amino acids. After removal of 5 bases from V and 7 bases from J, the junction contained 17 bases not matched to a gene.

The genes are TRBV29-1 and TRBJ2-1, with no clear D. The CDR3 loop spans 15 amino acids. Trimming left V 2 bases short and J 5 bases short, with 16 bases between. CDR1 is SQVTM, CDR2 ANQGSEA, per germline. Written as DNA, the CDR3 is TGCAGCGTTGAATTTAGCCGTTGGGGTAACAATGAGCAGTTCTTC. Protein: CSVEFSRWGNNEQFF.

This sequence joins TRBV28 and TRBJ1-5; D ambiguous. This CDR3 spans 14 amino acids. Germline V gives CDR1 MDHEN, CDR2 SYDVKM. The germline V and J ends were trimmed by 3 bases and 4 bases, with 10 bases remaining between them. CDR3 in amino acids: CASSFSHGNQPQHF. The CDR3 coding sequence is TGTGCCAGCAGTTTTTCCCACGGGAATCAGCCCCAGCATTTT.

The chain uses TRBV15 and TRBJ1-6; D is unclear. The V end was cut by 1 base, the J end by 5 bases, with 12 bases between. CDR3 size: 16 residues. Germline V lookup: CDR1 LNHNV, CDR2 YYDKDF (reference sequence). The CDR3 here is CATSRAKPHDNSPLHF. DNA of the CDR3: TGTGCCACCAGCAGAGCCAAACCCCATGATAATTCACCCCTCCACTTT.

J is TRBJ1-6 and V is TRBV5-4; D perhaps matches TRBD1 (5 bases). The ends were cut back, 4 bases at V and 7 bases at J, with 15 bases in the middle. CDR3 length equals 15 residues. Germline V gene lookup returns CDR1 SGHNT and CDR2 YYREEE (reference sequence). The CDR3 is CASSPGSGDNSPLHF. CDR3 DNA: TGTGCCAGCAGCCCGGGATCCGGGGACAATTCACCCCTCCACTTT.

The rearrangement joins TRBV18 to TRBJ1-1; 9 bases align to TRBD1. The V segment lost 5 bases and the J segment 3 bases; nucleotides outside the gene matches: 1. The CDR3 is made up of 13 amino acids. From germline, CDR1 is KGHSH and CDR2 LQKENI. Here the CDR3 reads CASSRTGDTEAFF. CDR3 coding DNA: TGTGCCAGCTCAAGGACAGGGGACACTGAAGCTTTCTTT.

V is TRBV5-1 and J is TRBJ2-6; D might be TRBD2 (5 bases). Trimming removed 6 bases at V and 7 bases at J, with 23 bases between. The CDR3 extends over 17 amino acids. Germline CDR1 is SGHRS and CDR2 is YFSETQ. This CDR3 is CASNWQAGFNSANVLTF. The CDR3 DNA reads as TGCGCCAGCAATTGGCAGGCGGGTTTTAATAGCGCCAACGTCCTGACTTTC.

V is TRBV7-2 and J is TRBJ2-6; tentatively, D is TRBD1 (5 bases). Germline CDR1 SGHTA, CDR2 FQGNSA. The CDR3 loop spans 18 amino acids. Trimming stripped 1 base from V and 2 bases from J, with 15 bases between. CDR3 in amino acids: CASSLGGSHLAGANVLTF. CDR3 bases: TGTGCCAGCAGCTTAGGGGGCTCCCATCTCGCTGGGGCCAACGTCCTGACTTTC.

This chain links TRBV2 with TRBJ1-1; maybe TRBD1 (5 bases). Germline-derived CDR1 and CDR2 are SNHLY and FYNNEI. Trimming stripped 9 bases from V and 0 bases from J, with 11 bases between. There are 13 residues in the CDR3. CDR3 protein: CASSTEMNTEAFF. The DNA for the CDR3 is TGTGCCAGTTCGACAGAAATGAACACTGAAGCTTTCTTT.

This rearrangement joins TRBV4-1 to TRBJ2-3, with 7 bases aligning to TRBD2. This CDR3 comprises 16 residues. The V gene end was trimmed by 3 bases and the J gene end by 1 base; junction bases not matched to a gene: 7. Looked up from germline, CDR1 is MGHRA and CDR2 is YSYEKL. CDR3 in DNA: TGCGCCAGCAGCCACGAGGGAGGGAGCCGCACAGATACGCAGTATTTT. Its protein is CASSHEGGSRTDTQYF.

This clone has only a few counts. The V and J genes are TRBV7-8 and TRBJ2-1; a possible D gene is TRBD2 (6 bases). Trimming removed 1 base at V and 10 bases at J, with 11 bases between. CDR1 is SGHVS and CDR2 is FQNEAQ in the germline V gene. This CDR3 has 13 amino acids. This CDR3 reads CASSLVVGGEQFF. For the CDR3, the DNA is TGTGCCAGCAGCTTAGTGGTTGGAGGGGAGCAGTTCTTC.

The rearrangement uses TRBV7-8 and TRBJ1-5, with TRBD1 as a possible D gene (5 bases). V lost 8 bases and J 0 bases, leaving 17 bases between the germline ends. The CDR3 spans 16 residues. CDR1 SGHVS and CDR2 FQNEAQ come from the germline V gene. The CDR3 protein is CASSRRSGYSNQPQHF. The CDR3 bases are TGTGCCAGCTCAAGAAGGTCAGGGTATAGCAATCAGCCCCAGCATTTT.

The rearrangement uses TRBV18 and TRBJ1-3; 7 nucleotides agree with TRBD1. Trimming took 3 bases from V and 2 from J; bases not matched to a gene: 1. Germline V CDR1 and CDR2: KGHSH, LQKENI. The CDR3 runs to 14 residues. The CDR3 here is CASSPGQPGNTIYF. CDR3 DNA: TGTGCCAGCTCACCGGGACAGCCTGGAAACACCATATATTTT.

The chain combines TRBV5-1 with TRBJ2-7; D possibly corresponds to TRBD2 (6 bases). Germline V gives CDR1 SGHRS, CDR2 YFSETQ. V lost 4 bases, J lost 1 base, and 12 bases lay in between. The CDR3 runs 14 residues. CDR3 in DNA: TGCGCCAGCAGCCCCGGGAGTCTATCCTACGAGCAGTACTTC. Protein sequence: CASSPGSLSYEQYF. Looking up the rest from reference TRBV5-1 and TRBJ2-7 gives the full variable domain: KAGVTQTPRYLIKTRGQQVTLSCSPISGHRSVSWYQQTPGQGLQFLFEYFSETQRNKGNFPGRFSGRQFSNSRSEMNVSTLELGDSALYLCASSPGSLSYEQYFGPGTRLTVT.

The chain combines TRBV6-5 with TRBJ2-7; D is perhaps TRBD2 (5 bases). This CDR3 has 14 amino acids. In germline, CDR1 is MNHEY, CDR2 SVGAGI. Deletions cut 6 bases from V and 0 bases from J, with 12 bases between. The CDR3 is CASRPPGFSYEQYF. In DNA form, the CDR3 reads TGTGCCAGCAGGCCCCCGGGATTCTCCTACGAGCAGTACTTC.

For this clone: The junction shows a germline mismatch at one end, possibly a read error. CDR3 nucleotides: TGCGCCAGCAGCCAAGCAACACGGCCACCTCCAGACACCCACTTT. Residues: CASSQATRPPPDTHF. V usage is TRBV4-1 and J usage is TRBJ1-4; no clear D. The CDR3 totals 15 residues. CDR1 is MGHRA and CDR2 is YSYEKL in the germline V gene.

The genes are TRBV27 and TRBJ1-2, with TRBD1 as a possible D gene (5 bases). This CDR3 contains 19 residues. The germline V gene has CDR1 MNHEY and CDR2 SMNVEV (reference sequence). V lost 5 bases, J lost 0 bases, and 25 bases lay in between. In DNA, the CDR3 is TGTGCCAGCAGTCCCAGGACAAATCGGCCGCGGAAAGCTAACTATGGCTACACCTTC. This codes for CASSPRTNRPRKANYGYTF.

The V call is TRBV7-2, the J call TRBJ2-7, with unresolved D. The CDR3 has 15 amino acids. With 2 bases removed from V and 2 bases from J, the gap between germline ends came to 13 bases. The germline CDR1 and CDR2 sequences are SGHTA and FQGNSA. The DNA of the CDR3 is TGTGCCAGCAGCTTATCTCTCGCCCTAACCTACGAGCAGTACTTC. Translated, it gives CASSLSLALTYEQYF.

The chain combines TRBV4-2 with TRBJ1-2; D perhaps matches TRBD1 (6 bases). The germline V and J ends were trimmed by 0 bases and 1 base, with 12 bases remaining between them. Looked up from germline, CDR1 is LGHNA and CDR2 is YNFKEQ. This CDR3 has 16 residues. DNA of the CDR3: TGTGCCAGCAGCCAAGACCGGGACACCAATAACTATGGCTACACCTTC. The encoded protein is CASSQDRDTNNYGYTF.

The rearrangement uses TRBV5-6 and TRBJ1-2; no clear D gene. Trimming removed 3 bases from V and 7 bases from J, with 10 bases in between. CDR1 SGHDT and CDR2 YYEEEE come from the germline V gene. CDR3 length: 12 amino acids. The chain's CDR3 is CASSSQVVGYTF. The CDR3 coding sequence is TGTGCCAGCAGCTCCCAGGTTGTTGGCTACACCTTC.

This clone has a handful of counts. The chain couples TRBV7-9 to TRBJ1-1; 11 bases are a match to TRBD1. The CDR3 runs 15 residues. The V gene's germline CDR1 is SEHNR and CDR2 FQNEAQ (reference sequence). V lost 4 bases and J lost 4; bases outside the gene matches: 5. The CDR3 loop reads CASSSRTGGITEAFF. In nucleotides, the CDR3 is TGTGCCAGCAGCTCCCGGACAGGGGGCATCACTGAAGCTTTCTTT.

V is TRBV18 and J is TRBJ2-2; D gene ambiguous. The V end lost 10 bases, the J end lost 0 bases, and 12 bases lay between the germline ends. The CDR3 covers 14 residues. CDR1 is KGHSH, CDR2 LQKENI, per germline. The CDR3: CATIGKSNTGELFF. Written as DNA, the CDR3 is TGTGCCACAATAGGGAAATCGAACACCGGGGAGCTGTTTTTT.

This chain joins TRBV5-1 and TRBJ2-5, with 10 nucleotides matching TRBD1. J gave up 3 bases and V 0 bases, and 5 bases lay outside the gene matches. Germline V CDR1 and CDR2: SGHRS, YFSETQ. CDR3 length equals 16 residues. In DNA, the CDR3 is TGCGCCAGCAGCTTGGCCGCCGGGACAGGGGAAGAGACCCAGTACTTC. Its translation: CASSLAAGTGEETQYF.

This clone was found a few times. The V and J genes are TRBV7-9 and TRBJ2-1; D is unresolved. This CDR3 comprises 12 residues. The V end lost 5 bases, the J end lost 3 bases, and 5 bases lay between the germline ends. Germline CDR1 SEHNR, CDR2 FQNEAQ (reference sequence). The CDR3 region has the DNA TGTGCCAGCAGCCTTCACTACAATGAGCAGTTCTTC. The encoded protein is CASSLHYNEQFF.